A single sample gave rise to the 24 T cell receptor beta chains below, sequenced in a study of CD8 T cells in ankylosing spondylitis. Via MiXCR, TCRdb re-called the 5' RACE reads, giving one row per CDR3 protein. The data show about 220,000 distinct CDR3 sequences, 20% to 30% seen once. Material: blood, either unsorted or a sorted T cell fraction (not recorded which). The receptors originated from a male donor with ankylosing spondylitis or in good health (not recorded which).

Remarks on this clonotype: At one of its ends the junction is not consistent with the germline gene, which may arise from a read error. This sequence joins TRBV18 and TRBJ2-1; a possible D gene is TRBD1 (6 bases). The CDR3 loop spans 15 amino acids. Germline CDR1 reads KGHSH; CDR2 reads LQKENI. The CDR3 sequence: CASSLQGYSYNERFF. Written as DNA, the CDR3 is TGTGCCAGCTCACTACAGGGATACTCCTACAATGAGCGGTTCTTC.

At least ten counts were recorded for this clonotype. The rearrangement uses TRBV12-3 or TRBV12-4 and TRBJ2-5, with a possible D match to TRBD1 (6 bases). Deletions cut 2 bases from V and 4 bases from J, with 20 bases between. This CDR3 contains 17 residues. The CDR3 DNA is TGTGCCAGCAGTTTATCGTGGACAGATCTTGGGGGAGAGACCCAGTACTTC. Protein: CASSLSWTDLGGETQYF.

V is TRBV5-1 and J is TRBJ2-7; maybe TRBD1 (6 bases). The V end was cut by 4 bases, the J end by 2 bases, with 16 bases between. This CDR3 region has 15 residues. Germline V gene data show CDR1 as SGHRS and CDR2 as YFSETQ. CDR3 sequence reads: CASSREGDATYEQYF. The CDR3 DNA follows: TGCGCCAGCAGCCGAGAGGGGGACGCTACCTACGAGCAGTACTTC.

The chain carries TRBV30 and TRBJ1-1, with D uncertain. The V gene's germline CDR1 is GTSNPN and CDR2 SVGIG (reference sequence). The CDR3 consists of 15 residues. V shed 0 bases and J shed 1 base, with 12 bases lying between them. CDR3 protein: CAWSVLVGKNTEAFF. CDR3 DNA: TGTGCCTGGAGTGTACTTGTGGGGAAGAACACTGAAGCTTTCTTT.

This clonotype was detected ten times or more. This sequence joins TRBV7-8 and TRBJ2-5; 8 bases line up with TRBD1. J lost 5 bases, V lost 1 base, and 6 bases had no gene match. Germline V gene data show CDR1 as SGHVS and CDR2 as FQNEAQ. This CDR3 comprises 15 residues. The CDR3: CASSLDQGARETQYF. The CDR3 bases are TGTGCCAGCAGCTTAGATCAGGGGGCGAGGGAGACCCAGTACTTC. Full variable domain (rest looked up from reference TRBV7-8 and TRBJ2-5): GAGVSQSPRYKVAKRGQDVALRCDPISGHVSLFWYQQALGQGPEFLTYFQNEAQLDKSGLPSDRFFAERPEGSVSTLKIQRTQQEDSAVYLCASSLDQGARETQYFGPGTRLLVL.

A few counts support this clonotype. The chain carries TRBV20-1 and TRBJ2-2, with 8 positions matching TRBD1. CDR1 is DFQATT, CDR2 SNEGSKA, per germline (reference sequence). V was pared by 6 bases and J by 6 bases, with 9 bases of the junction left unmatched. The CDR3 sequence is 14 residues long. CDR3 nucleotides: TGCAGTGCCCCCCCCAGGGGGCGACCCGGGGAGCTGTTTTTT. Translation gives CSAPPRGRPGELFF.

Many counts were recorded for this clonotype. The rearrangement joins TRBV20-1 to TRBJ2-7; the match to TRBD2 covers 11 bases. CDR3 size: 15 residues. Trimming at V came to 5 bases and at J to 2 bases, leaving 8 bases not matched to a gene. CDR1 DFQATT and CDR2 SNEGSKA come from the germline V gene (reference sequence). CDR3 sequence (DNA): TGCAGTGCTGGGGGACCGGGACTAGCGGCCTACGAGCAGTACTTC. Translating gives CSAGGPGLAAYEQYF.

This clonotype was seen a handful of times. The V and J genes are TRBV6-5 and TRBJ1-1; possibly TRBD1 for D (6 bases). This CDR3 comprises 16 residues. V was trimmed by 4 bases and J by 0 bases, leaving 15 bases between them. Germline assignment: CDR1 MNHEY and CDR2 SVGAGI. CDR3 residues: CASSSLGQMMNTEAFF. The CDR3 coding sequence is TGTGCCAGCAGTTCTCTCGGACAGATGATGAACACTGAAGCTTTCTTT.

This clonotype was observed a handful of times. The chain recombines TRBV15 with TRBJ1-1; the match to TRBD1 covers 10 bases. CDR1 and CDR2 from the germline V gene are LNHNV and YYDKDF (reference sequence). After removal of 3 bases from V and 6 bases from J, the junction contained 13 bases not matched to a gene. CDR3 length equals 17 residues. CDR3 region: CATSRGTGVRGLPEAFF. The CDR3 nucleotides read TGTGCCACCAGCAGGGGGACAGGGGTGAGGGGGTTGCCTGAAGCTTTCTTT.

This sequence joins TRBV6-2 or TRBV6-3 and TRBJ2-1; 7 bases line up with TRBD1. Germline-derived CDR1 and CDR2 are MNHEY and SVGEGT. V lost 7 bases to trimming and J lost 0 bases; unmatched junction nucleotides: 6. This CDR3 has 15 residues. In DNA, the CDR3 is TGTGCCAGCAACAAGGACAGGAGCTCCTACAATGAGCAGTTCTTC. Translation: CASNKDRSSYNEQFF.

There are many counts of this clonotype. The V call is TRBV5-1, the J call TRBJ1-4, with D maybe TRBD1 (5 bases). This CDR3 spans 13 amino acids. V shed 2 bases and J shed 6 bases, with 8 bases lying between them. The germline gives CDR1 SGHRS, CDR2 YFSETQ. CDR3 sequence: CASSFPGHEKLFF. The DNA of the CDR3 is TGCGCCAGCAGCTTTCCGGGACATGAAAAACTGTTTTTT.

This clonotype was seen many times. This sequence joins TRBV12-3 or TRBV12-4 and TRBJ1-1, with D possibly matching TRBD1 (6 bases). The V and J ends lost 6 bases and 6 bases respectively, with 14 bases between them. This CDR3 region has 13 residues. This CDR3 reads CASSSIGGAEAFF. The CDR3 DNA is TGTGCCAGCAGCTCTATAGGGGGTGCTGAAGCTTTCTTT.

This sequence joins TRBV20-1 and TRBJ2-7, with no clear D. The CDR3 loop spans 16 amino acids. With 0 bases removed from V and 0 bases from J, the gap between germline ends came to 15 bases. Germline-derived CDR1 and CDR2 are DFQATT and SNEGSKA (reference sequence). CDR3 coding DNA: TGCAGTGCTAGAGATCACGGCAGGCGGCCCTCCTACGAGCAGTACTTC. Its protein product is CSARDHGRRPSYEQYF.

In this sample, this clonotype turned up a few times. The chain links TRBV20-1 to TRBJ2-1; D is ambiguous. Per germline, CDR1 DFQATT and CDR2 SNEGSKA (reference sequence). This CDR3 is 11 amino acids long. Trimming pared 6 bases from V and 6 bases from J, leaving 9 bases between. DNA for the CDR3: TGCAGTGCGATCCAGGCCAATGAGCAGTTCTTC. It encodes CSAIQANEQFF.

This clonotype came up a few times. The rearrangement joins TRBV4-1 to TRBJ2-5; D not resolved. The CDR3 is 15 amino acids. V gave up 4 bases and J gave up 5 bases, with 17 bases separating them. Germline CDR1 MGHRA, CDR2 YSYEKL. CDR3 DNA: TGCGCCAGCAGCCCCCGGCAGGACGGGTGGGAGACCCAGTACTTC. Encoded protein: CASSPRQDGWETQYF.

V gene TRBV29-1 combines with J gene TRBJ2-3, with 14 bases fitting TRBD2. From germline, CDR1 is SQVTM and CDR2 ANQGSEA. The V gene end was trimmed by 7 bases and the J gene end by 2 bases; junction bases not matched to a gene: 2. This CDR3 contains 14 residues. Here the CDR3 reads CSGLAGGLTDTQYF. The CDR3 nucleotides read TGCAGCGGACTAGCGGGAGGGCTCACAGATACGCAGTATTTT.

In its sample, this clonotype was seen a few times. V is TRBV10-1 and J is TRBJ2-7; TRBD2 is a possible D gene (5 bases). The CDR3 covers 14 residues. Trimming cost V 0 bases and J 5 bases, with 11 bases left between them. The V gene's germline CDR1 is WNHNN and CDR2 SYGVQD (reference sequence). The CDR3: CASSESLAVNEQYF. The CDR3 nucleotides read TGCGCCAGCAGTGAGTCTCTAGCTGTAAACGAGCAGTACTTC.

This clonotype showed up many times. The chain uses TRBV12-3 or TRBV12-4 and TRBJ2-7; D gene ambiguous. V lost 9 bases and J lost 3, with 12 bases in between. The CDR3 has 12 amino acids. The CDR3 sequence: CASRVDLYEQYF. In DNA, the CDR3 is TGTGCCAGTCGGGTGGACCTCTACGAGCAGTACTTC.

This clonotype was observed at least ten times. V is TRBV5-1 and J is TRBJ1-2, with TRBD1 as a possible D gene (6 bases). In germline, CDR1 is SGHRS, CDR2 YFSETQ. V gave up 4 bases and J gave up 8 bases, with 21 bases separating them. This CDR3 region has 15 residues. The CDR3 reads CASSQTAGAEGGYTF. The DNA for the CDR3 is TGCGCCAGCAGCCAGACTGCGGGGGCTGAGGGAGGCTACACCTTC.

J is TRBJ2-1 and V is TRBV20-1; TRBD2 is a possible D gene (5 bases). CDR3 length equals 13 residues. Trimming took 5 bases from V and 5 from J, leaving 13 bases between them. Germline V gives CDR1 DFQATT, CDR2 SNEGSKA (reference sequence). The CDR3 reads CSAPLLRDNEQFF. The CDR3 region has the DNA TGCAGTGCTCCCTTGTTGCGGGACAATGAGCAGTTCTTC.

The chain has TRBV7-2 and TRBJ2-1, with TRBD2 matching 9 bases. With 2 bases clipped from V and 4 bases from J, the junction kept 6 bases outside the gene matches. The CDR3 runs 16 residues. Germline V gene data show CDR1 as SGHTA and CDR2 as FQGNSA. Here the CDR3 reads CASSLRRLAGYNEQFF. CDR3 nucleotide sequence: TGTGCCAGCAGCTTAAGGCGGCTAGCGGGGTACAATGAGCAGTTCTTC.

This chain uses TRBV20-1 with TRBJ2-1; no clear D. V lost 1 base and J 4 bases, leaving 8 bases between the germline ends. CDR1 DFQATT and CDR2 SNEGSKA come from the germline V gene (reference sequence). This CDR3 region has 13 residues. CDR3 protein: CSARGPQYNEQFF. The CDR3 nucleotides read TGCAGTGCTAGAGGTCCGCAATACAATGAGCAGTTCTTC.

This clonotype was recorded many times. The chain links TRBV27 to TRBJ1-1; 7 nucleotides line up with TRBD1. CDR3 size: 14 residues. Germline values: CDR1 MNHEY, CDR2 SMNVEV (reference sequence). Trimming cost V 0 bases and J 7 bases; bases outside gene matches: 5. In DNA form, the CDR3 reads TGTGCCAGCAGTTTATCGAAACGACAGGGTGAAGCTTTCTTT. Translating it yields CASSLSKRQGEAFF.

This clonotype was seen at least ten times. The chain couples TRBV29-1 to TRBJ2-1; 7 nucleotides line up with TRBD1. Germline CDR1 is SQVTM and CDR2 is ANQGSEA. V trimming: 5 bases; J trimming: 5 bases; junction bases outside the gene matches: 9. This CDR3 has 14 amino acids. The CDR3 protein is CSVLNRGNNNEQFF. Here the CDR3 DNA reads TGCAGCGTTTTAAACAGGGGTAATAACAATGAGCAGTTCTTC.